This TCR beta chain comes out of a study of beta chain features in type 1 diabetes. Overall study results and limits: Type 1 diabetes patients had moderately but significantly shorter TCRB CDR3s in all four CD4+ subsets.

Expressed TCRB transcripts were sequenced after all isolated RNA was converted to cDNA. Sequenced by immunoSEQ multiplex PCR; TCRdb stores in-frame clones only, minus some. The table lists roughly 260,000 clones, approximately 10% of them singletons. CDR1 SGHRS and CDR2 YFSETQ come from the germline V gene. Trimming took 4 bases from V and 2 from J, leaving 8 bases between them. The length of the CDR3 is 13 residues. This clone was counted a few times. As yet, its antigen is unknown. The sequence was collected from a young man with type 1 diabetes. This chain uses TRBV5-1 with TRBJ2-3, with unresolved D. Input material: naive CD4+ T cells from blood. The CDR3 DNA reads TGCGCCAGCAGCACAACGCCCACAGATACGCAGTATTTT. As protein: CASSTTPTDTQYF.